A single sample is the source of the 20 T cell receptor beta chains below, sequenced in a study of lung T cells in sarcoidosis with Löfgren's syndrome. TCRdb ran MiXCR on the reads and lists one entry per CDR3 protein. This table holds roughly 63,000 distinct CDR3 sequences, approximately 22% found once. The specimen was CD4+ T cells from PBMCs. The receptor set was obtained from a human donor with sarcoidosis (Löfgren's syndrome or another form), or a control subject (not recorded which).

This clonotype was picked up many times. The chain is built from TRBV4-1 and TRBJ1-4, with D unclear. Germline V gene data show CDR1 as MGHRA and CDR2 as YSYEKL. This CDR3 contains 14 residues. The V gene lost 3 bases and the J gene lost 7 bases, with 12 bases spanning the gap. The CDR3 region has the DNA TGCGCCAGCAGCCAGGGCCGGAGCGGTGAAAAACTGTTTTTT. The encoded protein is CASSQGRSGEKLFF.

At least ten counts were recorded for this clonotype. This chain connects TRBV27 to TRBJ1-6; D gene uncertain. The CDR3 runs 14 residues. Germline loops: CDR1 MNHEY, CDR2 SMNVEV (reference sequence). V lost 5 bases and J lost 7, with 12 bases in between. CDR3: CASSPLTKNSPLHF. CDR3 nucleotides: TGTGCCAGCAGTCCCTTGACAAAGAATTCACCCCTCCACTTT.

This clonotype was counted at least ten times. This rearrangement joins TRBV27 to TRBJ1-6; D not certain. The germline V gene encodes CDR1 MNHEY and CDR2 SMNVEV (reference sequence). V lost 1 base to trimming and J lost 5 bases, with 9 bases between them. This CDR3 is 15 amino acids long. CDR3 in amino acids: CASSLFPRNNSPLHF. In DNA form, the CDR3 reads TGTGCCAGCAGTTTATTTCCGCGGAATAATTCACCCCTCCACTTT.

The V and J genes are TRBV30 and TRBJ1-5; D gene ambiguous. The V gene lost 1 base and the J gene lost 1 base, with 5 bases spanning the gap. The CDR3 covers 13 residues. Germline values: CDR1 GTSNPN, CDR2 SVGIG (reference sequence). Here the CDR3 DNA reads TGTGCCTGGAGTGGGACCAGCAATCAGCCCCAGCATTTT. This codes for CAWSGTSNQPQHF.

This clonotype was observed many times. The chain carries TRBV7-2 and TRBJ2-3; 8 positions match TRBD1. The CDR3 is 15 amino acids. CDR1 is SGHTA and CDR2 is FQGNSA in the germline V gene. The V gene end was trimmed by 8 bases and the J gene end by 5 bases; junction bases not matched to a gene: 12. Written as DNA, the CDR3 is TGTGCCAGCCGACCAGGGGGCGCAGGGGGAGATACGCAGTATTTT. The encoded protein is CASRPGGAGGDTQYF.

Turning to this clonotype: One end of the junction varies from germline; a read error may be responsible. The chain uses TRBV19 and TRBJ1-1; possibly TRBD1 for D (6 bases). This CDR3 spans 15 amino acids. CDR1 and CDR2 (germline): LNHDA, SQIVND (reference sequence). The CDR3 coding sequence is TGTGCCAGTAGTATCGGGCCAGGGGTTATCACTGAAGTTTTCTTC. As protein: CASSIGPGVITEVFF.

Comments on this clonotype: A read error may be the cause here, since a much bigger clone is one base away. CDR3 nucleotide sequence: TGCAGTGCTTTACAGAGGGAAGAGACCCAGTACTTC. This gives the protein CSALQREETQYF. The chain carries TRBV20-1 and TRBJ2-5; tentative D call: TRBD2 (5 bases). The V and J ends lost 5 bases and 3 bases respectively, with 10 bases between them. There are 12 residues in the CDR3. Germline V gene data show CDR1 as DFQATT and CDR2 as SNEGSKA (reference sequence).

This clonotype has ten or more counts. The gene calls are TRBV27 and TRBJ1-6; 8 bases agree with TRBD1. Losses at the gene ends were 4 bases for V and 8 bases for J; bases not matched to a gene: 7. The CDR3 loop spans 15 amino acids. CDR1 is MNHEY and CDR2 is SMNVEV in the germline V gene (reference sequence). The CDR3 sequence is CASSSSGQVDSPLHF. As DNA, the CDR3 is TGTGCCAGCAGTTCCTCGGGACAGGTCGATTCACCCCTCCACTTT.

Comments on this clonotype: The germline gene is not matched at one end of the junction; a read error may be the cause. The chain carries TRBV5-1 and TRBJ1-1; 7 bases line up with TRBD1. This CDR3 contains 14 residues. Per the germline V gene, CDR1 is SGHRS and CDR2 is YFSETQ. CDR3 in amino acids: CASSPIQGRTEVFF. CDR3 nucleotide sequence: TGCGCCAGCAGCCCAATACAGGGGCGCACTGAAGTTTTCTTT.

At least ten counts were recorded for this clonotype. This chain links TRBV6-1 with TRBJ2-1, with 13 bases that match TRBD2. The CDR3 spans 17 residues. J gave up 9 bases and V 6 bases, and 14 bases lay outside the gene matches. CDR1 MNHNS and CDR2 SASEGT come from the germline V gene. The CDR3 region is CASRPYSGLAGAPEQFF. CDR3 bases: TGTGCCAGCAGACCCTATTCCGGACTAGCGGGAGCTCCTGAGCAGTTCTTC.

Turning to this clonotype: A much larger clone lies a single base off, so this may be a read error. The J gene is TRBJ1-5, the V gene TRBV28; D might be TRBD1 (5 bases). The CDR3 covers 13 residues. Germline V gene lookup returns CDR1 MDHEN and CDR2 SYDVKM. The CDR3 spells CACRALGNQPQHF. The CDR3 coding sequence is TGTGCCTGCAGGGCCCTAGGCAATCAGCCCCAGCATTTT.

The CDR3 region has the DNA TGTGCCAGCAGCTTAGAGCGGGGGAGCTCCTACGAGCAGTACTTC. Residues: CASSLERGSSYEQYF. The chain carries TRBV11-2 and TRBJ2-7; TRBD2 agrees at 7 bases. J lost 0 bases, V lost 0 bases, and 2 bases had no gene match. From germline, CDR1 is SGHAT and CDR2 FQNNGV. This CDR3 has 15 amino acids.

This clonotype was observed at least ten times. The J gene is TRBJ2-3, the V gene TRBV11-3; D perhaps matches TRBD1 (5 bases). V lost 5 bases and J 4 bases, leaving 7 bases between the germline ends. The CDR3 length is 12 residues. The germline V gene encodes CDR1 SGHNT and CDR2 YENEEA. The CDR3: CASSMTADTQYF. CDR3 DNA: TGTGCCAGCAGCATGACAGCAGATACGCAGTATTTT.

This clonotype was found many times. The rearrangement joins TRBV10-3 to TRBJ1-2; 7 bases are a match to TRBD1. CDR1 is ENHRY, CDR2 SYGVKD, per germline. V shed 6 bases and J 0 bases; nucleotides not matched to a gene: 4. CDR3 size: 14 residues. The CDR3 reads CAISRQGSNYGYTF. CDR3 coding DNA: TGTGCCATCAGCCGACAGGGATCTAACTATGGCTACACCTTC.

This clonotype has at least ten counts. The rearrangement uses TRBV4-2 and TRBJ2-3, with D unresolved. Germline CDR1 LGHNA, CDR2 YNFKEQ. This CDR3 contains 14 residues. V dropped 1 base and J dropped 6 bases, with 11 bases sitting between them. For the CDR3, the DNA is TGTGCCAGCAGCCAAGGGAGACTCGCGGATACGCAGTATTTT. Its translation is CASSQGRLADTQYF.

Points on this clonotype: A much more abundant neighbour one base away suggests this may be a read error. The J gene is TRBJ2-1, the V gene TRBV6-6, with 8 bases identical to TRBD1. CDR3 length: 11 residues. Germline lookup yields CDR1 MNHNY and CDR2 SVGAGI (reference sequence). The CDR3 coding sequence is TGTGCACCCGGACAGGGTCCTGAGCAGTTCTTC. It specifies CAPGQGPEQFF.

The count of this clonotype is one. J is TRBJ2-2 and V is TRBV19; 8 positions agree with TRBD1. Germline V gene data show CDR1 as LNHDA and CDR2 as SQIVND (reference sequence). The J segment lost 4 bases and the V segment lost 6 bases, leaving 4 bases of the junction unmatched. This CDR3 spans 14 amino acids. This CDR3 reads CASRQGGGTGELFF. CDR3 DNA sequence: TGTGCCAGTAGACAGGGGGGAGGCACCGGGGAGCTGTTTTTT.

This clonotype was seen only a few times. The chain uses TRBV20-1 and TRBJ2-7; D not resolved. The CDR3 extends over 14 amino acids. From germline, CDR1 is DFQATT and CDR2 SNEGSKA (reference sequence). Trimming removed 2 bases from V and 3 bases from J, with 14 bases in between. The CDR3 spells CSARWSGTFYEQYF. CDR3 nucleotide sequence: TGCAGTGCTAGATGGTCAGGAACCTTCTACGAGCAGTACTTC.

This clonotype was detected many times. The CDR3 sequence: CSAIKQLNTEAFF. In DNA form, the CDR3 reads TGCAGTGCTATTAAACAGTTGAACACTGAAGCTTTCTTT. This rearrangement joins TRBV20-1 to TRBJ1-1; D uncertain. Germline values: CDR1 DFQATT, CDR2 SNEGSKA (reference sequence). The CDR3 covers 13 residues. V lost 4 bases, J lost 0 bases, and 9 bases lay in between.

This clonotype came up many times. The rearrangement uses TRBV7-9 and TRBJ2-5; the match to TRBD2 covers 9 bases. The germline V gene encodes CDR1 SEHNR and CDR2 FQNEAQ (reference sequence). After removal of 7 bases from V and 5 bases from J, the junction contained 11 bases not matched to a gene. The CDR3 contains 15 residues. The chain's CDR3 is CASTLPGLAFETQYF. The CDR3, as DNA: TGTGCCAGCACCCTACCGGGACTAGCTTTTGAGACCCAGTACTTC.